The T cell receptor beta chain described here comes from a study of CD8+ T cells in alopecia areata. Study at large: Treated patients received oral tofacitinib, 5 to 10 mg twice daily. Severity scores in treated patients reflected the percentage of scalp affected.

Once RNA had been extracted, it was reverse transcribed into cDNA to act as the sequencing template. Some clones are missing from TCRdb's copy, which holds only in-frame ones; the method was immunoSEQ multiplex PCR. The sample holds approximately 130,000 clones, roughly 55% seen once. Documented treatment: oral pan-JAK inhibitor, 5-10 mg twice daily. This clone is a singleton in its sample. The CDR3 spans 12 residues. In germline, CDR1 is SGHNT, CDR2 YYREEE (reference sequence). V dropped 3 bases and J dropped 2 bases, with 4 bases sitting between them. V and J are TRBV5-4 and TRBJ2-3, with no clear D. Sequencing was performed on CD4+ T cells sorted from blood, taken at week 4, from a patient treated with tofacitinib. The receptor was isolated from a human donor with alopecia areata. DNA for the CDR3: TGTGCCAGCAGCTCTTACACAGATACGCAGTATTTT. It specifies CASSSYTDTQYF.